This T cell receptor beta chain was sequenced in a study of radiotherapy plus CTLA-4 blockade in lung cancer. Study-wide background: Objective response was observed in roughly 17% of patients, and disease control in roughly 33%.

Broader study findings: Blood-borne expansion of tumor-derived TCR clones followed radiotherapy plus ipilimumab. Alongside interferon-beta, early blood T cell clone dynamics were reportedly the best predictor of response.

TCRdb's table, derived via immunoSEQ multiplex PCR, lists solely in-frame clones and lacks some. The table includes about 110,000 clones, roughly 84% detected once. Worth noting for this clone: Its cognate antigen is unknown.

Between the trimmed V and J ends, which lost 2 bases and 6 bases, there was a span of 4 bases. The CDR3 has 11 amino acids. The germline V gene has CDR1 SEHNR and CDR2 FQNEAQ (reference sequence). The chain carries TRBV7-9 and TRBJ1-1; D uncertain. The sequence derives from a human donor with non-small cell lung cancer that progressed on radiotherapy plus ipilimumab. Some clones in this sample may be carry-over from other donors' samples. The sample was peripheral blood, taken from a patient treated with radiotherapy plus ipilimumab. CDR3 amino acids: CASSLYAEAFF. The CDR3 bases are TGTGCCAGCAGCTTATATGCTGAAGCTTTCTTT.